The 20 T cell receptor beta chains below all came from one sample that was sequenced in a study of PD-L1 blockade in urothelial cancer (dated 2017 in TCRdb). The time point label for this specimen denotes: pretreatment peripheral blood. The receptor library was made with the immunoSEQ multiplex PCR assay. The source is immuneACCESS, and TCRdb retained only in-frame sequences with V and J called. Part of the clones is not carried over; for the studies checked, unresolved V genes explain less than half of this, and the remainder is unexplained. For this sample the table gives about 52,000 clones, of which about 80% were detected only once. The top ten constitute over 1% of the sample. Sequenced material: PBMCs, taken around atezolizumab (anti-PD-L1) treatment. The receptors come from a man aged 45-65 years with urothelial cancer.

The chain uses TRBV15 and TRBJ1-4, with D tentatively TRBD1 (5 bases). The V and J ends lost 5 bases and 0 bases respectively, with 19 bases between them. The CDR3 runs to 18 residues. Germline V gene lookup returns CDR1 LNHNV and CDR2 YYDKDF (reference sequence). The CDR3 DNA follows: TGTGCCACCAGCGTTAGACCGGGGGTTGAGGCAACTAATGAAAAACTGTTTTTT. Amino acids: CATSVRPGVEATNEKLFF.

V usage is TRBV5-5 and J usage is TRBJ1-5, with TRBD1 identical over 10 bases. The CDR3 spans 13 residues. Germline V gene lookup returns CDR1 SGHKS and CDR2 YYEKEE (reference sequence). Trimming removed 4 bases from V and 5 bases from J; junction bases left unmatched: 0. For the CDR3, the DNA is TGTGCCAGCAGCGGGACAGGGGATCAGCCCCAGCATTTT. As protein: CASSGTGDQPQHF.

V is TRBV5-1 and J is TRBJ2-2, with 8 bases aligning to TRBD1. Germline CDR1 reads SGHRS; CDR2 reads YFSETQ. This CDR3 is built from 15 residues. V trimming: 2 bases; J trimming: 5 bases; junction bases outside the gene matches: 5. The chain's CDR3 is CASSFSGGGTGELFF. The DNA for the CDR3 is TGCGCCAGCAGCTTTTCAGGGGGCGGAACCGGGGAGCTGTTTTTT.

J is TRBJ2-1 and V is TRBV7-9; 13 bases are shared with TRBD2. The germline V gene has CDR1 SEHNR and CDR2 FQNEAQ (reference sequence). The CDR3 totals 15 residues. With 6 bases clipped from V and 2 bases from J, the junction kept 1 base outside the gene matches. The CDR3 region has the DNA TGTGCCAGCAGGGGACTAGCGGGAACCTACAATGAGCAGTTCTTC. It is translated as CASRGLAGTYNEQFF.

The CDR3: CASTPSGGRDNQPQHF. The DNA for the CDR3 is TGTGCCAGCACCCCTTCGGGGGGGAGGGACAATCAGCCCCAGCATTTT. The chain combines TRBV5-5 with TRBJ1-5; D may be TRBD1 (5 bases). CDR1 and CDR2 (germline): SGHKS, YYEKEE (reference sequence). With 6 bases removed from V and 3 bases from J, the gap between germline ends came to 19 bases. The CDR3 has 16 residues.

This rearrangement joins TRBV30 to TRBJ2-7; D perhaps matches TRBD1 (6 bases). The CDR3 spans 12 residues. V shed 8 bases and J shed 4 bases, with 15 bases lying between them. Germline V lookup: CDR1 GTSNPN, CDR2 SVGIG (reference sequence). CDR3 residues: CAGVGQSYEQYF. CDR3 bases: TGTGCCGGGGTGGGACAATCATACGAGCAGTACTTC.

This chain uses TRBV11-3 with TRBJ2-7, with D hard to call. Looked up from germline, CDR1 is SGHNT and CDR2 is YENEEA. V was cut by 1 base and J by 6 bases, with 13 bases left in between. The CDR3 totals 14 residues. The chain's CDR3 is CASSLGPPPSEQYF. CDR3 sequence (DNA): TGTGCCAGCAGCTTAGGCCCACCACCCAGCGAGCAGTACTTC.

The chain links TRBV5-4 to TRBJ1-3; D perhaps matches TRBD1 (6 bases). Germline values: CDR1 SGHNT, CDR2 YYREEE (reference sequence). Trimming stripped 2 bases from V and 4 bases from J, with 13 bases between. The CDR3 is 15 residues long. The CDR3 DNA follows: TGTGCCAGCAGCTTTGGGAGGGGGGACGGAAACACCATATATTTT. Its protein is CASSFGRGDGNTIYF.

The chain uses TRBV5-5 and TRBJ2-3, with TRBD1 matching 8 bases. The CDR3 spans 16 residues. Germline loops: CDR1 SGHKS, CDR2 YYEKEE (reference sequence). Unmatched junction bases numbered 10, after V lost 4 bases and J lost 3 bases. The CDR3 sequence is CASSGDRGGWTDTQYF. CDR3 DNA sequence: TGTGCCAGCAGCGGCGACAGGGGAGGATGGACAGATACGCAGTATTTT.

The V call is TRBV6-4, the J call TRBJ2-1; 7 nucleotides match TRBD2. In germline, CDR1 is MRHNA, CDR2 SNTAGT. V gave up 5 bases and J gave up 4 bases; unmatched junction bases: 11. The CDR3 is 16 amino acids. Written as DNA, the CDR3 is TGTGCCAGCAGTCGTTTAAGCGGGATGGGATACAATGAGCAGTTCTTC. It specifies CASSRLSGMGYNEQFF.

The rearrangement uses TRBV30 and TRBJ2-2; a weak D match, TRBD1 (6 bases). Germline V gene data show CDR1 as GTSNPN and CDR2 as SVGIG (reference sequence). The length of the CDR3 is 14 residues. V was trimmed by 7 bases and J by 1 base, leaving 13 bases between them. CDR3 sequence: CASRRDKNTGELFF. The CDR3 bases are TGTGCCTCACGCCGGGACAAGAACACCGGGGAGCTGTTTTTT. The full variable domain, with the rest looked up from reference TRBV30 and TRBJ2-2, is SQTIHQWPATLVQPVGSPLSLECTVEGTSNPNLYWYRQAAGRGLQLLFYSVGIGQISSEVPQNLSASRPQDRQFILSSKKLLLSDSGFYLCASRRDKNTGELFFGEGSRLTVL.

The CDR3 sequence is CASNKAGGSNEQYF. The CDR3 DNA is TGCGCCAGCAACAAAGCGGGAGGTTCTAACGAGCAGTACTTC. The chain is built from TRBV5-1 and TRBJ2-5; 9 bases fit TRBD2. The DNA matches TRBJ2-7 better at its end, which makes the J call doubtful. The germline CDR1 and CDR2 sequences are SGHRS and YFSETQ. The CDR3 has 14 residues.

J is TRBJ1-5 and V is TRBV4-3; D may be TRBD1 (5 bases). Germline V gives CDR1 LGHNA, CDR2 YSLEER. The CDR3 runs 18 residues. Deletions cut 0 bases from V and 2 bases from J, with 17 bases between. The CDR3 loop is CASSQDRYRRGGNQPQHF. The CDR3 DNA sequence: TGCGCCAGCAGCCAAGATCGGTACAGGAGGGGAGGCAATCAGCCCCAGCATTTT.

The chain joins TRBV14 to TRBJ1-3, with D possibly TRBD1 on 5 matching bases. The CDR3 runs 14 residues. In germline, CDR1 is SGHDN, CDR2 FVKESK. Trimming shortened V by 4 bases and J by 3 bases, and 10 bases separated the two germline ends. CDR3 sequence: CASSPRQNGNTIYF. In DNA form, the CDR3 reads TGTGCCAGCAGCCCTCGACAGAATGGAAACACCATATATTTT.

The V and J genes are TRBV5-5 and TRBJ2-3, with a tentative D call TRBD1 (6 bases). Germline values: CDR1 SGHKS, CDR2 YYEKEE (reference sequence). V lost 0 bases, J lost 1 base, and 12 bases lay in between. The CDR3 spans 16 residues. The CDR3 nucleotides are TGTGCCAGCAGCTTGGTTTCAGGGGCAGGCACAGATACGCAGTATTTT. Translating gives CASSLVSGAGTDTQYF.

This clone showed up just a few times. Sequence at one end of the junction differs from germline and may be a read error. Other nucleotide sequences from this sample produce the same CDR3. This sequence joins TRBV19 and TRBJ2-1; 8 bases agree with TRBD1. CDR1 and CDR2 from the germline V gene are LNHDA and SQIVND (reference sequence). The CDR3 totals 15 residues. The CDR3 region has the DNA TGTGCCAGTAGTCTAGACAGGGGCTCCTACAATGAGCAGTTCTTC. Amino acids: CASSLDRGSYNEQFF.

This CDR3 reads CASAPLGRIAGELFF. For the CDR3, the DNA is TGTGCCAGTGCCCCCCTGGGGAGAATCGCCGGGGAGCTGTTTTTT. This chain joins TRBV27 and TRBJ2-2, with D perhaps matching TRBD2 (5 bases). The ends were cut back, 9 bases at V and 6 bases at J, with 20 bases in the middle. This CDR3 region has 15 residues. Germline lookup yields CDR1 MNHEY and CDR2 SMNVEV (reference sequence).

CDR3 sequence (DNA): TGTGCCAGCAGTTTACTAAGCGGGGAGCTGTTTTTT. Translation: CASSLLSGELFF. The chain couples TRBV28 to TRBJ2-2; D remains unclear. The CDR3 is 12 amino acids. The germline V gene has CDR1 MDHEN and CDR2 SYDVKM. V dropped 2 bases and J dropped 7 bases, with 5 bases sitting between them.

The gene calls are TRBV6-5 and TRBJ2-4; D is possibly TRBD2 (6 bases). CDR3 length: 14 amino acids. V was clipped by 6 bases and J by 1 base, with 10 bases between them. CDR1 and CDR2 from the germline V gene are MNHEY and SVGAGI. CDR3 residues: CASRPTRAKNIQYF. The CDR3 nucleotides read TGTGCCAGCAGACCGACTAGGGCCAAAAACATTCAGTACTTC.

CDR3 region: CASRSLGTPTGELFF. In DNA form, the CDR3 reads TGCGCCAGCAGGTCGCTCGGGACTCCAACCGGGGAGCTGTTTTTT. The chain employs TRBV4-3 and TRBJ2-2; tentative D call: TRBD2 (6 bases). The V gene lost 6 bases and the J gene lost 5 bases, with 16 bases spanning the gap. This CDR3 comprises 15 residues. The germline gives CDR1 LGHNA, CDR2 YSLEER.